This TCR beta chain was sequenced for a study of T cell repertoires in cytomegalovirus infection. TCRdb re-derived calls from the reads in MiXCR, one entry per CDR3 protein. The data contain fewer than 250,000 distinct CDR3 sequences, approximately 13% of them singletons. This clonotype was detected ten times or more. The target antigen is unknown. This CDR3 has 14 residues. Germline V CDR1 and CDR2: MNHEY, SVGEGT. V was pared by 7 bases and J by 2 bases, with 15 bases between. Whole-study results and caveats: In two of eight donors, the top clonotype was HLA-C-restricted CMV-specific.

The clonotype comes from a human donor in good health (CMV status not recorded). Some clones in this sample may be carry-over from other donors' samples. The rearrangement links TRBV6-2 or TRBV6-3 to TRBJ2-7, with TRBD1 as a possible D gene (5 bases). The material sequenced was PBMCs. The CDR3 coding sequence is TGTGCCAGCACGAGGACATCTGGCGCCTACGAGCAGTACTTC. Residues: CASTRTSGAYEQYF.